This T cell receptor (beta chain) stems from a study of monozygotic twins with inflammatory bowel disease. Study results and limitations: No difference in repertoire similarity was seen between concordant and discordant twins, possibly because power was limited.

TCRalpha along with TCRbeta cDNA was subjected to two nested PCRs lasting about 15 and 9 cycles. TCRdb reprocessed the 5' RACE reads, keeping one entry per CDR3 protein, no DNA. The specimen's table records around 450,000 distinct CDR3 sequences. On this clonotype itself: Antigen specificity is unknown.

Germline V gene data show CDR1 as SGHRS and CDR2 as YFSETQ. This CDR3 is 14 amino acids long. Blood was drawn at around 2.5 ml per donor. The receptor was derived from a human donor with ulcerative colitis or Crohn's disease, or a healthy co-twin of an affected twin (not recorded which). Sequences were obtained from blood. The rearrangement joins TRBV5-1 to TRBJ1-1; TCRdb gives TRBD1 as the D gene, but with no DNA this cannot be confirmed. The chain's CDR3 is CASSGRQGNTEAFF.